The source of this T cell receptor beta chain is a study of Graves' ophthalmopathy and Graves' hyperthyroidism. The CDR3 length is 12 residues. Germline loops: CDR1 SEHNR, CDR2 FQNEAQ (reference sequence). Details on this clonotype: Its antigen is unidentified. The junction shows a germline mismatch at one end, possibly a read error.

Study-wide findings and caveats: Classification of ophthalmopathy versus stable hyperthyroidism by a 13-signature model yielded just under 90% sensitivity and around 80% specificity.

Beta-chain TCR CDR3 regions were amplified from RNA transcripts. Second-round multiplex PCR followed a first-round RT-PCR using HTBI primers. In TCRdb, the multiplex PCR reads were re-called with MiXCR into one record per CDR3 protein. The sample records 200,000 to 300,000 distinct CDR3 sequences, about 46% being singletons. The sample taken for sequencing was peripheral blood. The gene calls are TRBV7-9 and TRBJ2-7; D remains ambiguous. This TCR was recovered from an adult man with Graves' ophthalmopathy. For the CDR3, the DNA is TGTGTCAGCACCTCCGGCGCCGGGGAGCAGTACTTC. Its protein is CVSTSGAGEQYF.